This entry lists 6 T cell receptor beta chains sequenced from one sample in a study of control samples from healthy donors and cancer patients. TCRdb's table, derived via immunoSEQ multiplex PCR, lists solely in-frame clones and lacks some. The sample yields about 160,000 clones, roughly 95% seen once. The sequenced sample consisted of blood. The receptors originated from a woman aged 30 to 39 in good health.

The chain links TRBV7-2 to TRBJ1-3, with unresolved D. The V gene lost 0 bases and the J gene lost 2 bases, with 5 bases spanning the gap. Germline CDR1 and CDR2: SGHTA and FQGNSA. There are 14 residues in the CDR3. The CDR3 DNA is TGTGCCAGCAGCTTAGCCGGGACTGGAAACACCATATATTTT. This encodes CASSLAGTGNTIYF.

This sequence joins TRBV29-1 and TRBJ1-1, with D perhaps TRBD1 (5 bases). The V and J ends lost 4 bases and 4 bases respectively, with 13 bases between them. This CDR3 contains 13 residues. Germline V lookup: CDR1 SQVTM, CDR2 ANQGSEA. Here the CDR3 DNA reads TGCAGCGTTGGTGTAGGGACGGGCACTGAAGCTTTCTTT. This codes for CSVGVGTGTEAFF.

The chain recombines TRBV19 with TRBJ2-1, with 8 bases fitting TRBD1. The CDR3 is 17 amino acids. Germline CDR1 is LNHDA and CDR2 is SQIVND (reference sequence). V was pared by 7 bases and J by 4 bases, with 15 bases of the junction left unmatched. In nucleotides, the CDR3 is TGTGCCAGTAAACCACCAGGGGGCGCATCCCCGTACAATGAGCAGTTCTTC. Protein: CASKPPGGASPYNEQFF.

The chain combines TRBV5-1 with TRBJ1-1; D gene uncertain. The germline V and J ends were trimmed by 5 bases and 6 bases, with 11 bases remaining between them. This CDR3 region has 12 residues. Germline-derived CDR1 and CDR2 are SGHRS and YFSETQ. The CDR3 here is CASRGEWSEAFF. CDR3 bases: TGCGCCAGCAGGGGCGAATGGTCTGAAGCTTTCTTT.

This clone came up once. The chain combines TRBV25-1 with TRBJ2-7; D is perhaps TRBD2 (6 bases). There are 13 residues in the CDR3. Deletions cut 5 bases from V and 1 base from J, with 9 bases between. CDR1 is MGHDK and CDR2 is SYGVNS in the germline V gene. The CDR3 sequence is CASSLLASYEQYF. CDR3 nucleotide sequence: TGTGCCAGCAGTCTCCTAGCGTCCTACGAGCAGTACTTC.

The chain has TRBV2 and TRBJ1-1; 10 positions match TRBD1. Germline V gene lookup returns CDR1 SNHLY and CDR2 FYNNEI. The V segment lost 10 bases and the J segment 0 bases; nucleotides outside the gene matches: 8. This CDR3 contains 15 residues. Written as DNA, the CDR3 is TGTGCCAACGCCCGGGACAGGGGTATGAACACTGAAGCTTTCTTT. As protein: CANARDRGMNTEAFF. The variable domain in full, completed from reference TRBV2 and TRBJ1-1, reads EPEVTQTPSHQVTQMGQEVILRCVPISNHLYFYWYRQILGQKVEFLVSFYNNEISEKSEIFDDQFSVERPDGSNFTLKIRSTKLEDSAMYFCANARDRGMNTEAFFGQGTRLTVV.